The rows below give T cell receptor beta chains drawn from one sample of a study of regulatory T cells in long-lasting Graves disease. One entry per CDR3 protein, called by TCRdb with MiXCR from the multiplex PCR reads. This table holds about 290,000 distinct CDR3 sequences, around 23% found once. Sequenced material: peripheral blood mononuclear cells (PBMCs), taken when the disease was refractory, from a patient treated with antithyroid drugs. These receptors all come from a female donor with Graves disease. CDR3s include the opening cysteine and the closing phenylalanine or tryptophan. A D gene is named only where the DNA matches it firmly. Expanded clones are given a class, and other clones once, few, many or no size at all.

J gene: TRBJ2-2; D gene: -; clone size: many; V gene: TRBV7-2; CDR3 DNA: TGTGCCAGCAGCCCTGGACAAGTCGGGGAGCTGTTTTTT; CDR3 protein: CASSPGQVGELFF
J gene: TRBJ1-2; D gene: TRBD1; clone size: -; V gene: TRBV7-2; CDR3 DNA: TGTGCCAGCAGCTCGGCGGGGACAGGTCCTTATAGCTACACCTTC; CDR3 protein: CASSSAGTGPYSYTF
J gene: TRBJ2-7; D gene: TRBD1; clone size: -; V gene: TRBV9; CDR3 DNA: TGTGCCAGCAGCGTAGGGACAGGGGCTTCGGGGGAGCAGTACTTC; CDR3 protein: CASSVGTGASGEQYF
J gene: TRBJ2-2; D gene: -; clone size: -; V gene: TRBV5-6; CDR3 DNA: TGTGCCAGCAGCCCAAGGACGGGGACCGGGGAGCTGTTTTTT; CDR3 protein: CASSPRTGTGELFF
J gene: TRBJ2-2; D gene: -; clone size: -; V gene: TRBV19; CDR3 DNA: TGTGCCAGTAGTATTTGGCAGAACACCGGGGAGCTGTTTTTT; CDR3 protein: CASSIWQNTGELFF
J gene: TRBJ2-5; D gene: -; clone size: -; V gene: TRBV10-3; CDR3 DNA: TGTGCCTCCCAGGGAGAAGAGACCCAGTACTTC; CDR3 protein: CASQGEETQYF
J gene: TRBJ2-7; D gene: -; clone size: many; V gene: TRBV28; CDR3 DNA: TGTGCCAGCAGTATGGGCGACCCTTCGACAGGCCACGAGCAGTACTTC; CDR3 protein: CASSMGDPSTGHEQYF
J gene: TRBJ2-5; D gene: -; clone size: many; V gene: TRBV6-2/TRBV6-3; CDR3 DNA: TGTGCCAGCAGTACCCCAGCGGCCTCGGTGGAGACCCAGTACTTC; CDR3 protein: CASSTPAASVETQYF
J gene: TRBJ2-7; D gene: -; clone size: -; V gene: TRBV15; CDR3 DNA: TGTGCCACGAAACGGGACCGCTCCTACGAGCAGTACTTC; CDR3 protein: CATKRDRSYEQYF
J gene: TRBJ2-7; D gene: -; clone size: -; V gene: TRBV4-3; CDR3 DNA: TGCGCCAGCAGCCAAGATCATCCTCAGGGGTACTACGAGCAGTACTTC; CDR3 protein: CASSQDHPQGYYEQYF
J gene: TRBJ2-7; D gene: TRBD1; clone size: -; V gene: TRBV4-1; CDR3 DNA: TGCGCCAGCAGCCAAGTACCGGGACAGGGGTTCGGGGAGCAGTACTTC; CDR3 protein: CASSQVPGQGFGEQYF
J gene: TRBJ2-3; D gene: TRBD2; clone size: -; V gene: TRBV20-1; CDR3 DNA: TGCAGTGCTACTAGCGGGAGAGGGGGTTGGGATACGCAGTATTTT; CDR3 protein: CSATSGRGGWDTQYF
J gene: TRBJ1-1; D gene: -; clone size: many; V gene: TRBV6-1; CDR3 DNA: TGTGCCAGCATCTACGGGGGGACGTTGAAAGAAGCTTTCTTT; CDR3 protein: CASIYGGTLKEAFF
J gene: TRBJ2-7; D gene: -; clone size: few; V gene: TRBV30; CDR3 DNA: TGTGCCTGGAGGGACACCTACTACGAGCAGTACTTC; CDR3 protein: CAWRDTYYEQYF
J gene: TRBJ2-7; D gene: TRBD2; clone size: many; V gene: TRBV12-3/TRBV12-4; CDR3 DNA: TGTGCCAGCAGTTCGGGACTAGCTGGTGAGCAGTACTTC; CDR3 protein: CASSSGLAGEQYF
J gene: TRBJ2-7; D gene: TRBD1; clone size: few; V gene: TRBV27; CDR3 DNA: TGTGCCAGCAGTGGACAGGGCTCGGGCGAGCAGTACTTC; CDR3 protein: CASSGQGSGEQYF
J gene: TRBJ1-1; D gene: -; clone size: many; V gene: TRBV6-1; CDR3 DNA: TGTGCCAGCAGTCCCGACCCCTACACTGAAGCTTTCTTT; CDR3 protein: CASSPDPYTEAFF
J gene: TRBJ2-7; D gene: -; clone size: -; V gene: TRBV27; CDR3 DNA: TGTGCCAGCAGCTTAGTGGGAGACTACGAGCAGTACTTC; CDR3 protein: CASSLVGDYEQYF
J gene: TRBJ2-7; D gene: -; clone size: -; V gene: TRBV11-2; CDR3 DNA: TGTGCCAGCAGCTTCGTTACGGGTTTCGGCGAGCAGTACTTC; CDR3 protein: CASSFVTGFGEQYF
J gene: TRBJ2-5; D gene: -; clone size: many; V gene: TRBV20-1; CDR3 DNA: TGCAGTGCTAGAGATCGGGGTGCGGAAGGTCCCCAAGAGACCCAGTACTTC; CDR3 protein: CSARDRGAEGPQETQYF
J gene: TRBJ2-1; D gene: -; clone size: -; V gene: TRBV7-2; CDR3 DNA: TGTCCCAGCAGACGACTATTCCTAGGGTACAATGAGCAGTTCTTC; CDR3 protein: CPSRRLFLGYNEQFF
J gene: TRBJ1-5; D gene: -; clone size: few; V gene: TRBV28; CDR3 DNA: TGTGCCAGCAGTCCAGGTCTTAGCAATCAGCCCCAGCATTTT; CDR3 protein: CASSPGLSNQPQHF
J gene: TRBJ1-5; D gene: TRBD1; clone size: -; V gene: TRBV6-1; CDR3 DNA: TGTGCCAGCAGCTCCCGGGACAGGGATCTTAAGCAGCCCCAGCATTTT; CDR3 protein: CASSSRDRDLKQPQHF